This T cell receptor (beta chain) was observed in a study of cytomegalovirus exposure and HLA in healthy donors. Unrecorded immune exposures were likely, despite nominal health at sampling. V lost 4 bases and J 2 bases, leaving 5 bases between the germline ends. This CDR3 is built from 13 residues. Germline loops: CDR1 SGHTA, CDR2 FQGTGA. Regarding the study as a whole: Some public TCRs appeared in many individuals, while most sequences were rare. After further analysis at a later stage, roughly 16,000 TCR beta sequences were associated with HLA alleles at 0.05 false discovery rate. Links to common viral pathogens appeared, in a later analysis, for several of the most significant clusters.

It was with 60 Vbeta and 13 Jbeta primers that the PCR ran. The method was immunoSEQ multiplex PCR; TCRdb's version includes in-frame clones alone and lacks a portion of them. Its table records over 25,000 clones. On this clone itself: Antigen: not known.

The sequence came from a young man in good health and CMV-seronegative. Sequencing was performed on PBMCs. This chain uses TRBV7-3 with TRBJ2-2, with D uncertain. The CDR3 DNA is TGTGCCAGCAGCTCCCCTAACACCGGGGAGCTGTTTTTT. The encoded protein is CASSSPNTGELFF.